These T cell receptor beta chains were read from a single sample in a study of identifying expanded T cells in peripheral blood. Using immunoSEQ multiplex PCR, the repertoire was profiled, and TCRdb retains in-frame clones only, with some absent. The repertoire includes 100,000 or so clones, about 91% of them detected once, and 13% to 15% sits in the top ten. Sequencing was done on a sample of blood. These receptors came from a person aged 18 to 75 in good health. Each CDR3 is given with its conserved first and last residue. Fields, in order: V gene, D gene, J gene, clone size, CDR3 protein, CDR3 DNA. The D gene is left open where the match is weak. Not all rows give a size; the values are once, few, many and, for expanded clones, a class.

TRBV19	.	TRBJ2-5	.	CASSTQTGGKTQYF	TGTGCCAGTAGTACACAGACAGGAGGGAAGACCCAGTACTTC
TRBV5-4	.	TRBJ1-6	.	CASSFAGSPLHF	TGTGCCAGCAGCTTTGCGGGCTCACCCCTCCACTTT
TRBV4-3	.	TRBJ2-5	.	CASSQTPRETQYF	TGCGCCAGCAGCCAGACCCCCCGGGAGACCCAGTACTTC
TRBV18	.	TRBJ2-2	.	CASSPDPPGQYTGELFF	TGTGCCAGCTCACCAGATCCTCCCGGGCAGTACACCGGGGAGCTGTTTTTT
TRBV5-1	TRBD1	TRBJ2-1	.	CASSFGQGSYNEQFF	TGCGCCAGCAGCTTCGGACAGGGCTCCTACAATGAGCAGTTCTTC
TRBV2	.	TRBJ1-2	.	CASSEGVQHYGYTF	TGTGCCAGCAGTGAAGGAGTTCAGCACTATGGCTACACCTTC
TRBV27	.	TRBJ2-1	.	CASSRGTLGNEQFF	TGTGCCAGCAGTAGAGGAACCCTGGGGAATGAGCAGTTCTTC
TRBV27	.	TRBJ1-1	.	CASSPRRGNTEAFF	TGTGCCAGCAGCCCGCGGCGGGGGAACACTGAAGCTTTCTTT
TRBV9	.	TRBJ2-3	.	CASSVEGGSTDTQYF	TGTGCCAGCAGCGTAGAGGGGGGAAGCACAGATACGCAGTATTTT
TRBV30	TRBD2	TRBJ2-1	.	CAWSLGTSGDNEQFF	TGTGCCTGGAGTCTCGGGACTAGCGGAGACAATGAGCAGTTCTTC
TRBV6-1	.	TRBJ2-7	.	CASSEAGSHYEQYF	TGTGCCAGCAGTGAAGCCGGAAGCCATTACGAGCAGTACTTC
TRBV30	.	TRBJ2-2	.	CAWSVRTNTGELFF	TGTGCCTGGAGTGTTCGGACGAACACCGGGGAGCTGTTTTTT
TRBV11-2	.	TRBJ1-5	many	CASSPTGNQPQHF	TGTGCCAGCAGCCCGACCGGCAATCAGCCCCAGCATTTT
TRBV2	TRBD1	TRBJ1-2	.	CASSAPGQGALFNYGYTF	TGTGCCAGCAGCGCACCGGGACAGGGAGCCCTTTTTAACTATGGCTACACCTTC
TRBV7-2	.	TRBJ1-5	.	CASSLGAAQPQHF	TGTGCCAGCAGCTTAGGGGCGGCCCAGCCCCAGCATTTT
TRBV5-1	TRBD2	TRBJ2-2	.	CASSRGLAGGHTGELFF	TGCGCCAGCAGCCGGGGACTAGCGGGAGGGCACACCGGGGAGCTGTTTTTT
TRBV19	.	TRBJ1-2	.	CASSGGARYGYTF	TGTGCCAGTAGTGGGGGGGCGAGGTATGGCTACACCTTC
TRBV5-1	.	TRBJ1-2	.	CASSPGQIDYGYTF	TGCGCCAGCAGCCCTGGACAGATCGACTATGGCTACACCTTC
TRBV19	TRBD2	TRBJ2-5	.	CATLAGGGETQYF	TGTGCCACCTTAGCGGGGGGAGGGGAGACCCAGTACTTC
TRBV7-2	TRBD2	TRBJ2-2	.	CASSFGLAADTGELFF	TGTGCCAGCAGCTTCGGACTAGCGGCGGACACCGGGGAGCTGTTTTTT
TRBV7-6	.	TRBJ2-7	.	CASSLGGGSYEQYF	TGTGCCAGCAGCTTGGGGGGAGGCTCCTACGAGCAGTACTTC
TRBV19	.	TRBJ2-2	once	CASSSSGEMTSTGELFF	TGTGCCAGTTCCTCCTCCGGTGAGATGACGTCCACCGGGGAGCTGTTTTTT
TRBV7-9	TRBD1	TRBJ1-1	.	CASSYWETGDTEAFF	TGTGCCAGCAGCTACTGGGAGACAGGGGACACTGAAGCTTTCTTT
TRBV29-1	.	TRBJ2-1	.	CSVEGDREQFF	TGCAGCGTTGAAGGAGACAGGGAGCAGTTCTTC
TRBV23-1	.	TRBJ1-5	once	CASSQAQFSNQPQHF	TGCGCCAGCAGTCAGGCACAGTTTAGCAATCAGCCCCAGCATTTT
TRBV11-1	TRBD2	TRBJ2-3	.	CASSLNGASGNADTQYF	TGTGCCAGCAGCTTAAATGGGGCTAGCGGGAATGCAGATACGCAGTATTTT
TRBV7-3	TRBD1	TRBJ1-3	.	CASSSQGARGNTIYF	TGTGCCAGCAGCTCGCAGGGGGCGCGAGGAAACACCATATATTTT
TRBV7-2	.	TRBJ2-7	.	CASSLGGITYEQYF	TGTGCCAGCAGCTTAGGCGGGATAACCTACGAGCAGTACTTC
TRBV7-2	.	TRBJ2-1	.	CASSLVYDYNEQFF	TGTGCCAGCAGCTTAGTTTACGACTACAATGAGCAGTTCTTC
TRBV19	.	TRBJ1-2	.	CASSIYLDYGYTF	TGTGCCAGTAGTATTTATTTGGATTACGGCTACACCTTC
TRBV7-9	.	TRBJ1-5	.	CASSLLGGQPQHF	TGTGCCAGCAGCTTATTGGGGGGCCAGCCCCAGCATTTT
TRBV7-2	TRBD1	TRBJ1-1	.	CASRTGGGVEAFF	TGTGCCAGCAGGACAGGGGGCGGAGTGGAAGCTTTCTTT
TRBV2	.	TRBJ1-5	.	CASLPGTRNQPQHF	TGTGCCAGCCTTCCCGGGACTAGGAATCAGCCCCAGCATTTT
TRBV2	.	TRBJ2-1	.	CASRLSSYNEQFF	TGTGCCAGTCGCCTGAGCTCCTACAATGAGCAGTTCTTC
TRBV6-6	.	TRBJ2-7	.	CASSYYPLEGQYF	TGTGCCAGCAGTTATTACCCCCTAGAGGGGCAGTACTTC
TRBV5-1	.	TRBJ1-5	.	CASSSPLAPPQHF	TGCGCCAGCAGCTCCCCCTTGGCCCCGCCCCAGCATTTT
TRBV19	TRBD2	TRBJ2-7	.	CASSPGLASYEQYF	TGTGCCAGTAGTCCGGGACTAGCTTCTTACGAGCAGTACTTC
TRBV6-5	.	TRBJ1-3	.	CASATASSGNTIYF	TGTGCCAGCGCTACCGCAAGCTCTGGAAACACCATATATTTT
TRBV28	TRBD1	TRBJ2-5	.	CASSPTGRKETQYF	TGTGCCAGCAGTCCGACAGGGCGGAAGGAGACCCAGTACTTC
TRBV18	.	TRBJ2-1	.	CASSPGSGLWDEQFF	TGTGCCAGCTCACCAGGTTCAGGTCTTTGGGATGAGCAGTTCTTC
TRBV7-3	.	TRBJ2-7	few	CASSSGHSSYEQYF	TGTGCCAGCAGCTCGGGCCATAGCTCCTACGAGCAGTACTTC
TRBV6-5	.	TRBJ2-3	.	CASSYGTTKDTQYF	TGTGCCAGCAGTTACGGAACGACTAAAGATACGCAGTATTTT
TRBV19	TRBD1	TRBJ1-2	medium-sized	CASSTHTGGSGGYTF	TGTGCCAGTAGTACCCACACAGGGGGCAGTGGTGGCTACACCTTC
TRBV5-8	.	TRBJ2-2	.	CASSLLVRTGELFF	TGTGCCAGCAGCTTATTAGTTCGCACCGGGGAGCTGTTTTTT
TRBV6-6	.	TRBJ1-5	.	CASSYSILGSQPQHF	TGTGCCAGCAGTTACTCGATCTTGGGAAGTCAGCCCCAGCATTTT
TRBV4-1	.	TRBJ1-3	.	CASSQIVGVPGNTIYF	TGCGCCAGCAGCCAAATCGTAGGGGTGCCTGGAAACACCATATATTTT
TRBV18	TRBD2	TRBJ2-7	.	CASSPRAGLEPREGSEQYF	TGTGCCAGCTCACCACGGGCAGGGTTGGAGCCGCGGGAGGGTAGCGAGCAGTACTTC